This T cell receptor (beta chain) was sequenced during a study of regulatory T cells in long-lasting Graves disease. Assembly of TCR beta libraries relied on iRepertoire HTBI primers together with Arm-PCR of CDR3 regions. TCRdb re-derived calls from the multiplex PCR reads in MiXCR, one entry per CDR3 protein. This sample has 400,000 to 450,000 distinct CDR3 sequences, with less than 25% found just once. Study-wide points: Analyses excluded thyroid tissue, covering peripheral blood alone. Relative to newly diagnosed Graves' patients, persistent ones had lower TCR diversity. Persistent disease favored TRBV28, TRBJ1-2 and TRBJ2-5.

The time point was: persistent/refractory GD, antithyroid drugs over 5 years with positive TRAb. Making the TCR library involved RNA that had been extracted from PBMCs. The authors drew patients from an endocrinology department in Xi'an, China. The ends were cut back, 2 bases at V and 0 bases at J, with 17 bases in the middle. The germline V gene encodes CDR1 LGHNA and CDR2 YNFKEQ. The CDR3 spans 17 residues. This clonotype has only a few counts. No antigen is known for it. Source: peripheral blood mononuclear cells (PBMCs), taken when the disease was refractory, from a patient treated with antithyroid drugs. The chain combines TRBV4-2 with TRBJ2-7; the D is unclear. The TCR originated in a female donor with Graves disease. CDR3 region: CASSQTYRALSSYEQYF. The CDR3 DNA reads TGTGCCAGCAGCCAAACCTACAGAGCGCTCAGCTCCTACGAGCAGTACTTC.